This TCR beta chain comes out of a study of blood T cell repertoires in COVID-19. Overall study: PBMCs, B-cell-depleted T cells, or T cells were the source of the cDNA or gDNA that made up the material.

Original data processing: Nucleated cell counts were estimated from reference gene primer amplification. Sequencing used immunoSEQ multiplex PCR; TCRdb keeps in-frame clones, though not all of them. The D gene and trimming were derived from the DNA, and the V and J assignments and clone size from that table. This table has tens of thousands of clones, roughly 80% appearing once. The V and J ends lost 6 bases and 0 bases respectively, with 15 bases between them. CDR1 MNHEY and CDR2 SMNVEV come from the germline V gene (reference sequence). CDR3 size: 16 residues. This sequence was found in a human donor in a cohort sampled during active COVID-19. Sequencing was done on a sample of peripheral blood. The rearrangement joins TRBV27 to TRBJ1-3; no reliable D call. The DNA for the CDR3 is TGTGCCAGCAGCAGAAACAGCTATCTCTCTGGAAACACCATATATTTT. Translated, it gives CASSRNSYLSGNTIYF.